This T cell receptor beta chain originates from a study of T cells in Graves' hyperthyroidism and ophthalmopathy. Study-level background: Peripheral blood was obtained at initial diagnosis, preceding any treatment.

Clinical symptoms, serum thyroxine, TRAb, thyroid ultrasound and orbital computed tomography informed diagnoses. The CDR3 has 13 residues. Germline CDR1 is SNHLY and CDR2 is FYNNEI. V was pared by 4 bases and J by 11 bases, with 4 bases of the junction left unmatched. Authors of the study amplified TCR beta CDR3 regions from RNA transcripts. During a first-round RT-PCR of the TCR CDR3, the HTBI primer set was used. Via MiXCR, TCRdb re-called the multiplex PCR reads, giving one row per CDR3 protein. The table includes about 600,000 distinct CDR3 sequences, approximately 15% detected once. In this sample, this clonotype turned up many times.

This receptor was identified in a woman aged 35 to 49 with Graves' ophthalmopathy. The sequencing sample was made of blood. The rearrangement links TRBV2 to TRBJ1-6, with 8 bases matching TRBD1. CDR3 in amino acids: CASSGTGRAPLHF. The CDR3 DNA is TGTGCCAGCAGTGGGACAGGGAGGGCACCCCTCCACTTT.